This TCR beta chain was profiled in a study of cytomegalovirus exposure and HLA in healthy donors. Findings of the study overall: 87-base-pair reads could not separate some V segments, including TRBV6-2 and TRBV6-3.

PCR was performed using 60 Vbeta and 13 Jbeta primers. Libraries were prepared by immunoSEQ multiplex PCR; TCRdb keeps only in-frame clonotypes and omits some of them. The sample features about 58,000 clones, with more than 2% in its top ten. V lost 0 bases, J lost 8 bases, and 13 bases lay in between. Germline V gives CDR1 SGHRS, CDR2 YFSETQ. The CDR3 is 14 amino acids. Comments on this clone: Its antigen is not known.

Sequenced material: PBMCs. The chain is built from TRBV5-1 and TRBJ2-3, with a weak D call TRBD1 (6 bases). This clonotype was sampled from a woman aged 18-29 years in good health and CMV-seronegative. CDR3 DNA sequence: TGCGCCAGCAGCTTGGAACAGGGCCATGGTACGCAGTATTTT. Encoded protein: CASSLEQGHGTQYF.